Listed below are T cell receptor beta chains from one sample, sequenced in a study of blood T cell repertoires in COVID-19. Profiled with immunoSEQ multiplex PCR; TCRdb holds only in-frame clones, not every one. The sample has some 200,000 clones; roughly 78% are singletons. Sequences were obtained from peripheral blood. These receptors came from a woman between 35 and 50 years old with acute or convalescent COVID-19. The CDR3 runs from the conserved cysteine through the conserved F or W. Fields, in order: V gene, D gene, clone size, J gene, CDR3 protein, CDR3 DNA. The D gene is left open where the match is weak. Rows may omit the clone size; those that give it use once, few, many or a size class.

v_call: TRBV19; d_call: .; clone_size: .; j_call: TRBJ1-1; cdr3_aa: CASSISRLDEAFF; cdr3_nt: TGTGCCAGTAGTATATCCAGGCTGGATGAAGCTTTCTTT
v_call: TRBV6-6; d_call: .; clone_size: .; j_call: TRBJ2-7; cdr3_aa: CASSYSPRERYEQYF; cdr3_nt: TGTGCCAGCAGTTACTCTCCCCGGGAGAGATACGAGCAGTACTTC
v_call: TRBV10-3; d_call: TRBD1; clone_size: .; j_call: TRBJ2-3; cdr3_aa: CAIRGTETDTQYF; cdr3_nt: TGTGCCATCAGAGGGACAGAGACAGATACGCAGTATTTT
v_call: TRBV30; d_call: .; clone_size: many; j_call: TRBJ1-3; cdr3_aa: CAWSVGRDGNTIYF; cdr3_nt: TGTGCCTGGAGTGTCGGCAGGGATGGAAACACCATATATTTT
v_call: TRBV15; d_call: .; clone_size: .; j_call: TRBJ2-3; cdr3_aa: CATKEGGPSDTQYF; cdr3_nt: TGTGCCACCAAAGAGGGGGGGCCATCGGATACGCAGTATTTT
v_call: TRBV3-1/TRBV3-2; d_call: .; clone_size: .; j_call: TRBJ2-7; cdr3_aa: CASSLAGLARWGVHEQYF; cdr3_nt: TGTGCCAGCAGCCTCGCCGGGCTTGCGCGGTGGGGGGTTCACGAGCAGTACTTC
v_call: TRBV9; d_call: TRBD2; clone_size: .; j_call: TRBJ2-1; cdr3_aa: CASSVALAGALNDNEQFF; cdr3_nt: TGTGCCAGCAGCGTAGCACTAGCGGGGGCCCTCAACGACAATGAGCAGTTCTTC
v_call: TRBV10-3; d_call: TRBD1; clone_size: .; j_call: TRBJ1-1; cdr3_aa: CAISPGQVLAEAFF; cdr3_nt: TGTGCCATCAGCCCGGGACAGGTCTTGGCTGAAGCTTTCTTT
v_call: TRBV7-8; d_call: TRBD1; clone_size: .; j_call: TRBJ1-1; cdr3_aa: CASLGQGARLLNTEAFF; cdr3_nt: TGTGCCAGCCTGGGACAGGGGGCCCGCCTTTTGAACACTGAAGCTTTCTTT
v_call: TRBV6-2/TRBV6-3; d_call: .; clone_size: .; j_call: TRBJ1-5; cdr3_aa: CASSYRPGRRSSDQPQHF; cdr3_nt: TGTGCCAGCAGTTACCGGCCAGGTCGGAGGTCGAGTGATCAGCCCCAGCATTTT
v_call: TRBV30; d_call: TRBD1; clone_size: .; j_call: TRBJ2-5; cdr3_aa: CAWTPFRGQETQYF; cdr3_nt: TGTGCCTGGACGCCCTTCAGGGGGCAAGAGACCCAGTACTTC
v_call: TRBV6-5; d_call: .; clone_size: .; j_call: TRBJ1-5; cdr3_aa: CASSPGGGTGQPQHF; cdr3_nt: TGTGCCAGCAGCCCGGGGGGGGGCACTGGTCAGCCCCAGCATTTT
v_call: TRBV19; d_call: .; clone_size: .; j_call: TRBJ2-6; cdr3_aa: CASSLTGPGANVLTF; cdr3_nt: TGTGCCAGTAGTCTTACAGGGCCTGGGGCCAACGTCCTGACTTTC
v_call: TRBV2; d_call: .; clone_size: .; j_call: TRBJ1-1; cdr3_aa: CASSSEGDEAFF; cdr3_nt: TGTGCCAGCAGTTCGGAGGGAGACGAAGCTTTCTTT
v_call: TRBV5-1; d_call: TRBD1; clone_size: few; j_call: TRBJ2-7; cdr3_aa: CASSPTGGIYEQYF; cdr3_nt: TGCGCCAGCAGCCCGACAGGGGGCATCTACGAGCAGTACTTC
v_call: TRBV5-1; d_call: .; clone_size: .; j_call: TRBJ2-7; cdr3_aa: CASSPRRRQGMGEQYF; cdr3_nt: TGCGCCAGCAGCCCTCGACGTCGGCAGGGGATGGGCGAGCAGTACTTC
v_call: TRBV27; d_call: .; clone_size: once; j_call: TRBJ2-1; cdr3_aa: CASSGDYNEQFF; cdr3_nt: TGTGCCAGCAGCGGAGATTACAATGAGCAGTTCTTC
v_call: TRBV6-6; d_call: .; clone_size: .; j_call: TRBJ2-7; cdr3_aa: CASSSRQAEQYF; cdr3_nt: TGTGCCAGCAGTTCTAGACAGGCCGAGCAGTACTTC
v_call: TRBV7-8; d_call: TRBD1; clone_size: once; j_call: TRBJ1-2; cdr3_aa: CASSYTSRGELTLNYGYTF; cdr3_nt: TGTGCCAGCAGCTATACCTCCAGGGGGGAACTTACTCTGAACTATGGCTACACCTTC
v_call: TRBV12-5; d_call: TRBD2; clone_size: .; j_call: TRBJ2-1; cdr3_aa: CASGLVVTGGEQFF; cdr3_nt: TGTGCTAGTGGTTTGGTAGTGACCGGGGGGGAGCAGTTCTTC
v_call: TRBV6-5; d_call: .; clone_size: .; j_call: TRBJ1-1; cdr3_aa: CASSWTDNTEAFF; cdr3_nt: TGTGCCAGCAGTTGGACAGATAACACTGAAGCTTTCTTT
v_call: TRBV24-1; d_call: .; clone_size: .; j_call: TRBJ2-7; cdr3_aa: CATVGRDKSSYEQYF; cdr3_nt: TGTGCCACCGTGGGCCGGGACAAGAGCTCCTACGAGCAGTACTTC
v_call: TRBV30; d_call: TRBD2; clone_size: .; j_call: TRBJ2-3; cdr3_aa: CAWSYGGRGVTDTQYF; cdr3_nt: TGTGCCTGGAGTTACGGCGGGAGGGGGGTTACAGATACGCAGTATTTT
v_call: TRBV24-1; d_call: TRBD2; clone_size: .; j_call: TRBJ2-3; cdr3_aa: CATSGATSGSSDTQYF; cdr3_nt: TGTGCCACCAGTGGGGCGACTAGCGGGAGTTCAGATACGCAGTATTTT
v_call: TRBV5-1; d_call: .; clone_size: .; j_call: TRBJ1-2; cdr3_aa: CASSLDLTGLYGYTF; cdr3_nt: TGCGCCAGCAGCTTGGACCTGACAGGTCTCTATGGCTACACCTTC
v_call: TRBV2; d_call: .; clone_size: .; j_call: TRBJ1-5; cdr3_aa: CASSEPSKAQHF; cdr3_nt: TGTGCCAGCAGTGAACCCTCTAAAGCCCAGCATTTT
v_call: TRBV7-2; d_call: TRBD1; clone_size: .; j_call: TRBJ1-5; cdr3_aa: CASSPRTGNQPQHF; cdr3_nt: TGTGCCAGCAGTCCCCGGACAGGGAATCAGCCCCAGCATTTT
v_call: TRBV15; d_call: TRBD2; clone_size: .; j_call: TRBJ2-1; cdr3_aa: CATSRGTSGSDEQFF; cdr3_nt: TGTGCCACCAGCAGAGGTACTAGCGGGAGTGATGAGCAGTTCTTC
v_call: TRBV6-5; d_call: .; clone_size: .; j_call: TRBJ2-5; cdr3_aa: CASSYSRSPNLFYF; cdr3_nt: TGTGCCAGCAGTTACTCCAGGTCTCCAAACCTTTTTTACTTC
v_call: TRBV11-2; d_call: TRBD1; clone_size: .; j_call: TRBJ1-2; cdr3_aa: CASSLTGTGPSYTF; cdr3_nt: TGTGCCAGCAGCTTGACCGGGACAGGGCCAAGCTACACCTTC
v_call: TRBV6-4; d_call: .; clone_size: once; j_call: TRBJ1-2; cdr3_aa: CASSVGQGNGCTF; cdr3_nt: .
v_call: TRBV27; d_call: TRBD1; clone_size: .; j_call: TRBJ1-3; cdr3_aa: CASSKTGYGNTIYF; cdr3_nt: TGTGCCAGCAGTAAGACAGGGTACGGAAACACCATATATTTT
v_call: TRBV13; d_call: TRBD1; clone_size: .; j_call: TRBJ2-7; cdr3_aa: CASSFTGVSSYEQYF; cdr3_nt: TGTGCCAGCAGCTTCACAGGGGTTTCGTCCTACGAGCAGTACTTC
v_call: TRBV6-5; d_call: TRBD1; clone_size: .; j_call: TRBJ2-7; cdr3_aa: CASRPGQGFYEQYF; cdr3_nt: TGTGCCAGCAGACCGGGACAGGGGTTTTACGAGCAGTACTTC
v_call: TRBV19; d_call: .; clone_size: .; j_call: TRBJ2-2; cdr3_aa: CASSTNRGGGPGELFF; cdr3_nt: TGTGCCAGTAGTACAAACAGGGGAGGTGGTCCCGGGGAGCTGTTTTTT
v_call: TRBV10-2; d_call: TRBD1; clone_size: few; j_call: TRBJ2-3; cdr3_aa: CASSSGTGHIDTQYF; cdr3_nt: TGCGCCAGCAGTTCGGGGACAGGGCACATAGATACGCAGTATTTT
v_call: TRBV7-2; d_call: .; clone_size: few; j_call: TRBJ2-7; cdr3_aa: CASSPTGIGNEQYF; cdr3_nt: TGTGCCAGCAGCCCCACCGGGATCGGGAACGAGCAGTACTTC
v_call: TRBV11-2; d_call: .; clone_size: .; j_call: TRBJ1-1; cdr3_aa: CASSLGVNTEAFF; cdr3_nt: TGTGCCAGCAGCTTAGGAGTGAACACTGAAGCTTTCTTT
v_call: TRBV5-1; d_call: TRBD2; clone_size: once; j_call: TRBJ2-1; cdr3_aa: CASSPPPLGEGHNEQFF; cdr3_nt: TGCGCCAGCAGCCCCCCCCCGTTGGGGGAGGGCCACAATGAGCAGTTCTTC
v_call: TRBV6-5; d_call: TRBD2; clone_size: .; j_call: TRBJ2-2; cdr3_aa: CASSYGLAVTGELFF; cdr3_nt: TGTGCCAGCAGTTACGGACTAGCGGTCACCGGGGAGCTGTTTTTT
v_call: TRBV6-2/TRBV6-3; d_call: .; clone_size: .; j_call: TRBJ1-4; cdr3_aa: CASSKPTQRANEKLFF; cdr3_nt: TGTGCCAGCAGTAAACCTACACAACGGGCTAATGAAAAACTGTTTTTT
v_call: TRBV5-1; d_call: .; clone_size: .; j_call: TRBJ1-5; cdr3_aa: CASSLFPGARDQPQHF; cdr3_nt: TGCGCCAGCAGCTTGTTTCCAGGGGCCCGCGATCAGCCCCAGCATTTT
v_call: TRBV24-1; d_call: .; clone_size: .; j_call: TRBJ2-7; cdr3_aa: CATSDSTPGYYEQYF; cdr3_nt: TGTGCCACCAGTGATTCTACCCCCGGGTACTACGAGCAGTACTTC
v_call: TRBV6-2/TRBV6-3; d_call: .; clone_size: .; j_call: TRBJ2-2; cdr3_aa: CASSSHMTGELFF; cdr3_nt: TGTGCCAGCAGTAGTCACATGACCGGGGAGCTGTTTTTT
v_call: TRBV6-5; d_call: .; clone_size: once; j_call: TRBJ1-2; cdr3_aa: CASSSSHGSYTF; cdr3_nt: TGTGCCAGCAGCTCCAGCCACGGGAGCTACACCTTC
v_call: TRBV12-3/TRBV12-4; d_call: .; clone_size: few; j_call: TRBJ1-6; cdr3_aa: CASRSRVSPLHF; cdr3_nt: TGTGCCAGCAGGAGCAGGGTTTCACCCCTCCACTTT
v_call: TRBV7-2; d_call: .; clone_size: .; j_call: TRBJ2-7; cdr3_aa: CASSSSTQEDYEQYF; cdr3_nt: TGTGCCAGCAGCTCCTCGACCCAGGAGGACTACGAGCAGTACTTC
v_call: TRBV2; d_call: .; clone_size: few; j_call: TRBJ2-7; cdr3_aa: CASSETLGRGHSYEQYF; cdr3_nt: TGTGCCAGCAGCGAAACCTTAGGCAGGGGACATTCCTACGAGCAGTACTTC
v_call: TRBV2; d_call: TRBD2; clone_size: .; j_call: TRBJ2-1; cdr3_aa: CASRTTSGNRNEQFF; cdr3_nt: TGTGCCAGCAGAACCACTAGCGGGAACCGCAATGAGCAGTTCTTC
v_call: TRBV11-2; d_call: .; clone_size: .; j_call: TRBJ1-1; cdr3_aa: CASSKSQGVGDTEAFF; cdr3_nt: TGTGCCAGCAGCAAAAGTCAAGGGGTCGGAGACACTGAAGCTTTCTTT
v_call: TRBV9; d_call: .; clone_size: .; j_call: TRBJ2-7; cdr3_aa: CASSPGVPSYEQYF; cdr3_nt: TGTGCCAGCAGCCCGGGAGTGCCTAGTTACGAGCAGTACTTC
v_call: TRBV14; d_call: .; clone_size: many; j_call: TRBJ1-1; cdr3_aa: CASSPMGLQGFAEAFF; cdr3_nt: TGTGCCAGCAGCCCTATGGGATTACAGGGTTTCGCTGAAGCTTTCTTT
v_call: TRBV29-1; d_call: .; clone_size: few; j_call: TRBJ1-5; cdr3_aa: CSVGTHSNQPQHF; cdr3_nt: TGCAGCGTTGGGACACATAGCAATCAGCCCCAGCATTTT
v_call: TRBV5-1; d_call: .; clone_size: .; j_call: TRBJ1-2; cdr3_aa: CASSIEGYGYTF; cdr3_nt: TGCGCCAGCAGCATCGAGGGCTATGGCTACACCTTC
v_call: TRBV29-1; d_call: .; clone_size: .; j_call: TRBJ1-2; cdr3_aa: CSVGGPGSNNYGYTF; cdr3_nt: TGCAGCGTTGGCGGACCCGGGAGCAATAACTATGGCTACACCTTC
v_call: TRBV28; d_call: .; clone_size: .; j_call: TRBJ1-1; cdr3_aa: CASRFYTGSTEAFF; cdr3_nt: TGTGCCAGCAGGTTTTATACAGGGAGTACTGAAGCTTTCTTT
v_call: TRBV13; d_call: TRBD1; clone_size: many; j_call: TRBJ1-1; cdr3_aa: CASSRTTGFLQRHEAFF; cdr3_nt: TGTGCCAGCAGCCGAACGACAGGGTTCTTACAGAGGCATGAAGCTTTCTTT
v_call: TRBV3-1/TRBV3-2; d_call: TRBD1; clone_size: .; j_call: TRBJ1-2; cdr3_aa: CASSLNRGQGYTF; cdr3_nt: TGTGCCAGCAGCCTCAACAGGGGTCAGGGCTACACCTTC